The 5 T cell receptor beta chains given below trace back to one sample, sequenced in a study of T cells in localized non-small cell lung cancer (dated by TCRdb to 2020 to 2022). Library preparation used the immunoSEQ multiplex PCR assay. The table was pulled from immuneACCESS by TCRdb, which kept in-frame rearrangements only. Such tables lose some clones; where checked, under half of the loss comes from unresolved V genes, and the rest has no known cause. The sample profile shows tens of thousands of clones; about 92% of them were found once. The ten largest clones add up to 2% to 2.5% of the sample. The input for sequencing was peripheral blood, taken before any cancer treatment. These receptor sequences come from a female donor over 55 with stage I lung adenocarcinoma.

The V call is TRBV5-1, the J call TRBJ1-4; TRBD1 might be the D (6 bases). Per the germline V gene, CDR1 is SGHRS and CDR2 is YFSETQ. CDR3 length: 17 residues. Trimming left V 4 bases short and J 2 bases short, with 18 bases between. DNA of the CDR3: TGCGCCAGCAGCCCCAGGGGCCCGGGTCCCACTAATGAAAAACTGTTTTTT. Its protein is CASSPRGPGPTNEKLFF.

This clone occurred once. The rearrangement uses TRBV27 and TRBJ1-2, with D perhaps TRBD1 (6 bases). The CDR3 totals 15 residues. The ends were cut back, 5 bases at V and 6 bases at J, with 19 bases in the middle. Per the germline V gene, CDR1 is MNHEY and CDR2 is SMNVEV (reference sequence). CDR3 sequence (DNA): TGTGCCAGCAGTCCGCCTCATTGGGGGGGCGATGGCTACACCTTC. Residues: CASSPPHWGGDGYTF.

This chain connects TRBV5-1 to TRBJ1-6; weak D call: TRBD1 (5 bases). Trimming removed 0 bases from V and 5 bases from J, with 12 bases in between. Germline-derived CDR1 and CDR2 are SGHRS and YFSETQ. The CDR3 contains 16 residues. This CDR3 is CASSLVAGGNNSPLHF. Written as DNA, the CDR3 is TGCGCCAGCAGCTTGGTGGCGGGGGGTAATAATTCACCCCTCCACTTT. The whole variable domain, remainder taken from reference TRBV5-1 and TRBJ1-6, is KAGVTQTPRYLIKTRGQQVTLSCSPISGHRSVSWYQQTPGQGLQFLFEYFSETQRNKGNFPGRFSGRQFSNSRSEMNVSTLELGDSALYLCASSLVAGGNNSPLHFGNGTRLTVT.

This sequence joins TRBV2 and TRBJ2-7; TRBD2 matches 7 bases. Trimming took 2 bases from V and 3 from J; bases not matched to a gene: 7. This CDR3 has 15 amino acids. Per germline, CDR1 SNHLY and CDR2 FYNNEI. CDR3 nucleotide sequence: TGTGCCAGCAGTGAAAGGGAGGGAACGGGCTACGAGCAGTACTTC. Protein sequence: CASSEREGTGYEQYF.

This chain links TRBV30 with TRBJ1-6; 7 positions agree with TRBD1. From germline, CDR1 is GTSNPN and CDR2 SVGIG (reference sequence). V trimming: 1 base; J trimming: 8 bases; junction bases outside the gene matches: 8. The CDR3 consists of 15 residues. CDR3 bases: TGTGCCTGGAGTGGGAAAACAGGGGATTATTCACCCCTCCACTTT. Translating gives CAWSGKTGDYSPLHF.